The clone carrying this TCR beta chain was seen only a few times. This CDR3 has 16 amino acids. Losses at the gene ends were 0 bases for V and 6 bases for J; bases not matched to a gene: 9. The germline gives CDR1 GTSNPN, CDR2 SVGIG (reference sequence). The data are from a study of technical replicates of blood from a handful of donors. The protocol was immunoSEQ multiplex PCR, while the TCRdb copy is restricted to in-frame clones and leaves out a portion. Here the sample spans approximately 81,000 clones, 81% being singletons. The rearrangement joins TRBV30 to TRBJ2-1; TRBD1 matches 9 bases. What was sequenced was PBMCs. The receptor comes from a human donor in good health. Some clones in this sample may be carry-over from other donors' samples. The CDR3 nucleotides read TGTGCCTGGAGTGTACTTGGGACAGGGCTCGTCAATGAGCAGTTCTTC. As protein: CAWSVLGTGLVNEQFF. The full variable domain, with the rest looked up from reference TRBV30 and TRBJ2-1, is SQTIHQWPATLVQPVGSPLSLECTVEGTSNPNLYWYRQAAGRGLQLLFYSVGIGQISSEVPQNLSASRPQDRQFILSSKKLLLSDSGFYLCAWSVLGTGLVNEQFFGPGTRLTVL.